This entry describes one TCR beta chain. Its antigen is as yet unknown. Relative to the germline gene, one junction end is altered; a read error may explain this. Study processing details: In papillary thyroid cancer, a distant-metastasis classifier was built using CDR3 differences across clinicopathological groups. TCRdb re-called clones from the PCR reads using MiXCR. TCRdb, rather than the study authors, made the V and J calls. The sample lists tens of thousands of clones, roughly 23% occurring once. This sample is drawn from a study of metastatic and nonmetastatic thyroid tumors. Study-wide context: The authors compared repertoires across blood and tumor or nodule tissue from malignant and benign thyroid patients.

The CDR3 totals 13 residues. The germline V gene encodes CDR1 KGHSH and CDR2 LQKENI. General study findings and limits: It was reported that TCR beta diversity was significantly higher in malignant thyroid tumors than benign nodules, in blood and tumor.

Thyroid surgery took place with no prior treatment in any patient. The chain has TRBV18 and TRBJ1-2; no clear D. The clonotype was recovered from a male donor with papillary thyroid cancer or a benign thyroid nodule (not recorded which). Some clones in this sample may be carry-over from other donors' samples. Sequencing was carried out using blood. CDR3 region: CASSRAENYGHTF. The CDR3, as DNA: TGCGCCAGCTCCCGGGCAGAAAACTATGGCCACACCTTC.